Listed here is a single TCR beta chain. The antigen this receptor binds is unknown. Qualities for individual bases were not recorded, and no much larger clone is one base off. The cohort was made up of 666 healthy bone marrow donors. At the time of sampling, all cohort members were nominally healthy, though unrecorded immune exposures were likely present. The donor was CMV seronegative and belonged to the group of 352 seronegative cohort members. Each donor provided a peripheral blood sample, and peripheral blood mononuclear cells were used for TCR beta sequencing. Genomic DNA was extracted from the blood cell samples with the Qiagen DNeasy Blood Extraction Kit. This specimen comes from a study of cytomegalovirus exposure and HLA in healthy donors (dated by TCRdb to the late 2010s). As for the study more broadly: In an earlier analysis of approximately 640 of the donors, around 290 Gb of sequence data and 120 million or so unique TCR beta sequences from about 179 million T cells were reported. Every discovery cohort repertoire had been produced on one sequencing platform. Rather than drawing on any new phenotypic data, the later analysis identified candidate immune exposures from TCR beta sequences and the way those sequences occurred across donors. In a later genetic analysis, genome-wide SNP genotypes for about three fifths of the roughly 670 donors were used, and that subset was treated as a discovery cohort. To predict cytomegalovirus infection status, the study brought together high-throughput TCR immunosequencing, statistical association of individual TCRs with disease status, and machine learning. Donor age, sex, ethnicity and CMV serostatus were compiled together with the repertoire data. In a later analysis, previously published TCR beta repertoires from 670 or so donors were re-analyzed and high-resolution HLA genotyping was added so that TCR occurrence patterns could be studied. HLA typing included class I and class II loci at four-digit resolution. An earlier analysis of 587 of the donors used high-throughput TCR beta sequencing to judge whether each TCR beta V gene segment behaved as functional or pseudogenic. About five DR-DQ haplotypes were treated as single units for association and clustering because of strong linkage in the cohort. Among the 398 genotyped donors, approximately 82% belonged to the genetic ancestry cluster associated with self-reported Caucasian donors. Using immunosequencing, the study profiled T cell repertoires from some 670 subjects and related those repertoires to cytomegalovirus serostatus. The study aimed to test whether signatures of past pathogen exposure could be identified by cataloging public T cell receptors. Around 320 gigabases of sequencing data and approximately 85 million unique TCR sequences were included in an early release covering around 600 HLA-typed donors. In addition to the first cohort of 666 subjects, a separate validation cohort of approximately 130 different subjects was used. Across roughly 420 genotyped donors of the cohort, an average of about 240,000 unique TCR beta nucleotide sequences per donor were sequenced, and approximately 17% of those sequences were non-productive. The number of typed donors differed by locus: roughly 620-640 for A, B, C, DRB1 and DQB1; some 500 for DQA1; some 590 for DPA1; and 450 to 480 for DPB1.

Overall study outcomes, separate from this receptor: The study listed over 150 TCR beta chains as associated with cytomegalovirus. In a later genetic analysis, fewer N-insertions in productive TCRs were reported among donors in an Asian-associated ancestry cluster than the roughly 640-donor mean. According to a later analysis, TCR association rates differed among HLA loci, with DRB1 alleles showing the most associated TCRs and HLA-C alleles showing the fewest. In an earlier analysis of 450 to 750 of the donors, most TCR beta V segments appeared in productive rearrangements about 90% or about 30% of the time, broadly matching IMGT annotations. Most CMV-associated TCR beta chains appeared to be HLA-restricted in a later analysis, and the HLA associations seemed to be driven largely by CMV exposure. Because counts were too low, some 17 rarely observed V segments, including chromosome 9 orphons, were left out of the earlier analysis of about 620 of the donors. Correlated functional status among segregating V segments might be attributable to linkage disequilibrium, but an unknown experimental factor could not be ruled out. Compared with equally common non-associated chains, HLA-associated TCR beta chains in a later analysis were more clonally expanded and had lower generation probabilities. A later genetic analysis associated a missense DCLRE1C variant with V-gene and J-gene trimming of TCR beta chains, and an independent cohort replicated the association. Across donors, most TCR sequences were observed very rarely, whereas some public TCRs were present in many individuals. According to the authors, the approach could potentially be generalized to other disease states and immunological phenotypes. In vitro tests confirmed that a few of the cytomegalovirus-associated TCR beta chains recognize cytomegalovirus antigens. A group of highly shared sequence variants was considered likely to be a technical artifact of the sequencing pipeline. Because HLA typing was missing for some donors at each locus, association tests included only the typed subset. The only immune exposure information available for the cohort was CMV serostatus. When HLA alleles, especially DR and DQ, strongly co-occurred, attributing TCR associations to individual alleles was difficult. The classifier was reported to diagnose cytomegalovirus status with high specificity and sensitivity in both the original cohort and the validation cohort. Only TCR beta chains were sequenced in this cohort, and the absence of alpha or paired-chain data limited detectable features. Specific HLA alleles were associated with around 18,000 TCR beta sequences at a false discovery rate of 0.05 in a later analysis. According to a later analysis, parvovirus B19, influenza, CMV and Epstein-Barr virus appeared linked to several top co-occurrence clusters. A further reported finding was that TCR beta sequences accurately predicted the HLA-A and HLA-B alleles for most subjects in the first cohort. The presence/absence analyses assumed that sequencing depth was roughly uniform across donors, and that assumption may not be true.

Libraries came from the immunoSEQ multiplex PCR assay. A mixture of 60 forward primers for TCR Vbeta segments and 13 reverse primers for TCR Jbeta segments was used in the multiplex PCR. A multiplex PCR assay on genomic DNA amplified the CDR3 region of rearranged TCR beta genes. The Illumina HiSeq System was used to sequence the amplified TCR beta libraries as 87-base-pair reads. The authors' analysis ran thus. In a later analysis, 77 million or so unique TCR beta chains were counted across the 500 to 850 repertoires, and about 10 million of these chains were shared by at least two donors. Raw reads were error-corrected and collapsed into unique sequences with a nearest-neighbor algorithm that merged closely related sequences to remove PCR and sequencing errors. CDR3 sequences were aligned to IMGT reference sequences to assign V, D and J gene segments. For a sequence to be retained, at least a six-nucleotide match to both a V gene segment and a J gene segment was required. A rearrangement was called productive if the CDR3 had no stop codons and remained in frame with V and J, and every other rearrangement was called non-productive. Following IMGT convention, CDR3 was defined as the stretch from the second conserved V-encoded cysteine up to the conserved J-encoded phenylalanine. The earlier analysis of about 500 of the donors excluded sequences that lacked an unambiguous match to a single V gene segment. An earlier analysis of fewer than 750 of the donors called V segments functional above 56.7% productive rearrangements and segregating when the between-donor standard deviation exceeded 5%. A statistical classification framework was built to diagnose cytomegalovirus status from the catalog of TCR beta chain sequences. A later analysis assigned V and J genes by comparing TCR nucleotide sequences with IMGT/GENE-DB human TR gene sequences. A later analysis assigned CDR3 sequences and most-parsimonious VDJ recombination scenarios with the TCRdist pipeline. In a later analysis, each TCR beta chain was defined by its CDR3 amino acid sequence together with its V-gene family, and reads lacking a unique V-gene family were excluded. As a way to deal with suspected cross-contamination and a sequencing artifact, a later analysis dropped 450 to 600 nucleotide sequences that were highly shared and had low generation probability. In a later analysis, a clonal expansion index was calculated for each public chain from normalized within-repertoire ranks of inferred template counts. In a later analysis, generation probabilities were computed with a VDJ recombination model fitted to out-of-frame rearrangements, and the resulting probabilities were checked against IGoR. A later analysis scored TCR-TCR, TCR-HLA and TCR-CMV co-occurrence with hypergeometric tests, applying a repertoire-size bias correction to TCR pairs. False discovery rates were estimated in a later analysis by permuting HLA or CMV assignments 20 times. In a later analysis, co-occurring TCRs were grouped using DBSCAN, with TCRdist sequence similarity added in when clustering inside HLA-allele-positive subsets. Co-occurrence clustering excluded repertoires with fewer than 30,000 or more than 120,000 public chains, plus five with anomalous nucleotide sharing. TCRdb holds this immuneACCESS table with in-frame rearrangements only. Some clones are missing; in checked studies, unresolved V genes explain under half, and the rest has no known cause. Clone size and the V and J calls come from that table; the DNA yielded D and trimming. A total of 55,000 to 70,000 clones appear in this sample, about 80% of them only once. Approximately 3.6% of the sample is held by the ten biggest clonotypes.

Input material: PBMCs. The clonotype originates from a woman in her thirties or forties in good health and CMV-seronegative.

For the CDR3, the sequence is CASSPPYSRELFF. The sequenced DNA: TGTGCCAGCAGCCCACCTTATAGCAGGGAGCTGTTTTTT. The V and J segments used are TRBV13 and TRBJ2-2; the D gene is not confidently resolved. The germline V gene (reference sequence) provides CDR1 PRHDT and CDR2 FYEKMQ. The CDR3 starts with the cysteine, ends with the phenylalanine, and has 13 residues. The kept DNA is CDR3 alone, 39 bases in frame from the first base. The junction carries 13 bases between V and J, which are trimmed by 5 bases and 9 bases respectively.